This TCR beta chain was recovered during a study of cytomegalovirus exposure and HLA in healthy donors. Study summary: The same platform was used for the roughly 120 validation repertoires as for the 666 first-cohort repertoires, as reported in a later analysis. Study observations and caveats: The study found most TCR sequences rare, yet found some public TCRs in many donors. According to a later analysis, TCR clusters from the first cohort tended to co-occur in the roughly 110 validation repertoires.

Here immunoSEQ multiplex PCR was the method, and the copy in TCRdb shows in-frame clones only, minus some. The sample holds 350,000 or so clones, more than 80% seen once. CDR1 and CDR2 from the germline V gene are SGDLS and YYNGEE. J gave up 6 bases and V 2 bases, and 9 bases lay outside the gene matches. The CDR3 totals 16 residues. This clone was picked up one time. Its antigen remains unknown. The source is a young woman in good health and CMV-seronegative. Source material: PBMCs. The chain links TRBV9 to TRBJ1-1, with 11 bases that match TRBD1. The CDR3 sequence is CASSVSPSGQGAEAFF. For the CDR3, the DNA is TGTGCCAGCAGCGTGAGCCCCTCGGGACAGGGGGCTGAAGCTTTCTTT.